These 6 T cell receptor beta chains originate from one sample sequenced in a study of T cells in Graves' hyperthyroidism and ophthalmopathy. TCR beta CDR3 region amplification was performed from RNA transcripts. TCR CDR3 regions were first amplified by RT-PCR with HTBI primers. TCRdb redid the calling of the multiplex PCR reads with MiXCR, one entry per CDR3 protein. The sample has 500,000 to 600,000 distinct CDR3 sequences; around 20% are singletons. Sequencing was carried out using blood. These receptor sequences come from a man in his forties with Graves' ophthalmopathy.

This clonotype was counted only a few times. This chain uses TRBV20-1 with TRBJ2-5; possibly TRBD2 for D (5 bases). CDR1 is DFQATT and CDR2 is SNEGSKA in the germline V gene (reference sequence). The ends were cut back, 2 bases at V and 5 bases at J, with 12 bases in the middle. The CDR3 length is 13 residues. This chain's CDR3 is CSARKGVQETQYF. DNA of the CDR3: TGCAGTGCTAGAAAGGGAGTACAGGAGACCCAGTACTTC.

This clonotype has ten or more counts. The rearrangement uses TRBV7-8 and TRBJ1-1; 8 nucleotides agree with TRBD1. The CDR3 totals 18 residues. The V segment lost 1 base and the J segment 0 bases; nucleotides outside the gene matches: 10. CDR1 and CDR2 (germline): SGHVS, FQNEAQ. CDR3 residues: CASSLGVGQGAMNTEAFF. The CDR3 DNA sequence: TGTGCCAGCAGCTTAGGGGTAGGGCAGGGGGCCATGAACACTGAAGCTTTCTTT.

To note about this clonotype: Being one base from a much bigger clone, this may be a read error. The rearrangement links TRBV18 to TRBJ1-5, with TRBD1 as a possible D gene (5 bases). CDR3 length: 14 amino acids. V shed 8 bases and J shed 2 bases, with 13 bases lying between them. Per germline, CDR1 KGHSH and CDR2 LQKENI. Written as DNA, the CDR3 is TGTGCCAGCCCAATTCAGGGAGGCAATCAGCCCCAGCATTTT. The encoded protein is CASPIQGGNQPQHF.

This chain uses TRBV6-1 with TRBJ1-5; D may be TRBD1 (5 bases). The germline gives CDR1 MNHNS, CDR2 SASEGT. V lost 6 bases, J lost 5 bases, and 11 bases lay in between. The CDR3 is made up of 13 amino acids. The CDR3 protein is CASSTGTDQPQHF. DNA for the CDR3: TGTGCCAGCAGCACCGGGACCGATCAGCCCCAGCATTTT.

The chain couples TRBV6-9 to TRBJ1-1; perhaps TRBD1 as D (6 bases). The CDR3 loop spans 14 amino acids. Trimming removed 0 bases from V and 5 bases from J, with 10 bases in between. Germline lookup yields CDR1 MNHGY and CDR2 SVAAGI. The CDR3 coding sequence is TGTGCCAGCAGTTATTCGCAGGGGAAAACTGAAGCTTTCTTT. It encodes CASSYSQGKTEAFF.

This clonotype has at least ten counts. V is TRBV6-1 and J is TRBJ1-2; 12 bases line up with TRBD1. The CDR3 has 17 residues. V lost 7 bases and J lost 4; bases outside the gene matches: 13. In germline, CDR1 is MNHNS, CDR2 SASEGT. DNA for the CDR3: TGTGCCAGCACCAGGGACAGGGGGCGAGTCTCGCCCTATGGCTACACCTTC. Translation: CASTRDRGRVSPYGYTF.